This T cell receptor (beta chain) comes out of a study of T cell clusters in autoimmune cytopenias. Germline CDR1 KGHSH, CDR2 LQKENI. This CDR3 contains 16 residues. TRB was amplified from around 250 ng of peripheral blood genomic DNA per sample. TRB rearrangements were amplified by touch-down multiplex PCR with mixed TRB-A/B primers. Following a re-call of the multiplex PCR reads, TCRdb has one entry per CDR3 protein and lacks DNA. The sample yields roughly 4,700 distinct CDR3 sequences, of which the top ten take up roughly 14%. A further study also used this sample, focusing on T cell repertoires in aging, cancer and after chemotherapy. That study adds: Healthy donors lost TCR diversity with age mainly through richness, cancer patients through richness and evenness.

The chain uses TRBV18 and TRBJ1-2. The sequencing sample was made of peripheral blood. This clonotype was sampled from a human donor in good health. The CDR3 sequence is CASSPPDAQEIYGYTF.